This paragraph covers one T cell receptor beta chain sequence. Its antigen remains unidentified. No clone much larger than this one lies a single base away; base qualities are absent. CDR1 SGHRS and CDR2 YFSETQ are derived from the germline V gene. The CDR3 holds 15 amino acids from the cysteine to the phenylalanine. The sequence is cut down to CDR3 DNA, 45 bases in frame from base 1. The germline V end is reduced by 7 bases and the J end by 2 bases; junction bases left unmatched: 7. Healthy HIV-negative adults with no recently reported acute infections or vaccinations were included as donors. Every donor was a Caucasian adult residing in Nashville, Tennessee, USA. In the unsorted samples, 90 million or so PBMCs were counted, and genomic DNA was extracted using the QIAamp DNA Blood Mini kit. Blood was collected by leukapheresis, and PBMCs were isolated by Ficoll-Histopaque density gradient centrifugation and then cryopreserved in liquid nitrogen vapor phase.

Using the deep immunoSEQ assay, multiplex PCR amplified TCR CDR3 regions from genomic DNA. For each cell subset, the extracted genomic DNA was distributed evenly across all wells of several immunoSEQ 96-well plates, and each plate served as one replicate. For unsorted PBMC, each replicate PCR was loaded with about 300 ng genomic DNA, equivalent to about 30,000 T cell genomes. Unsorted PBMC genomic DNA was sequenced across ten immunoSEQ deep assay plates. The purified libraries were quantified using a Qubit 3.0 fluorometer, sized with a Bioanalyzer 2100, and then quantified again using the KAPA Library Quantification kit. Each immunoSEQ 96-well plate was sequenced on its own single-read 150-cycle Illumina NextSeq 550 flow cell. Processing in the source paper ran as follows. Because the immunoSEQ output held only junctional sequences and lacked quality scores, the filtering could not match the filtering applied to full-length reads. Sequences were annotated with PyIR, a Python wrapper for IgBLAST v1.9, and V/J genes and CDR3 were assigned using IMGT germline references. Any read was removed if the V/J assignment was weak (E-value above 1e-6), the CDR3 was missing, or the read contained stop codons, out-of-frame junctions, or ambiguous translated residues. V3J clonotypes were defined as sequences sharing an identical inferred V gene, J gene, and CDR3 amino acid sequence. The percentage overlap between two repertoires was calculated by dividing the number of shared unique clonotypes by the size of the smaller repertoire. RTK rarefaction, the Chao1 estimator, and Recon v2.1 estimates of unobserved clonotypes were used to assess repertoire richness. As stored in TCRdb, this immuneACCESS dataset retains in-frame rearrangements with V and J assigned. A fraction of the clones does not appear; measured against another copy, unresolved V genes explain less than half of the discrepancy, and the remainder lacks a known reason. That table is the source of V, J and clone size, and D and trimming were worked out from the DNA. Across this sample there are approximately 440,000 clones, with roughly three quarters seen only once. Around 12% of the sample lies in the top ten.

The data were obtained in a study of shared clonotypes between healthy human individuals (dated by TCRdb to about 2020). Context from the whole study: The cohort included a few men and a couple of women between 18 and 49 years of age. To estimate repertoire size and how much clonotype sharing occurs between individuals, the study deeply sequenced the blood TCR repertoires of a handful of healthy adults. Per donor, leukapheresis produced somewhere between about 0.94 and 9.5 billion PBMCs. Different laboratories and diverse techniques were used to prepare libraries and sequence TCR repertoires, to increase sequencing depth and limit assay-specific biases. The paper's findings and limits, for the study overall: The genetic and exposure-history diversity represented was limited by the small number of donors. Sampling was restricted to blood, and TCR repertoires in tissues likely differ from the TCR repertoires found in blood. Pairwise subsampling indicated that sequencing depth was expected to affect the degree of clonotype sharing among donors.

This receptor chain uses TRBV5-1 and TRBJ2-3; TRBD2 agrees with 10 junctional bases. The receptor was derived from a woman aged 40 to 50 in good health. Some clones in this sample may be carry-over from other donors' samples. The specimen was PBMCs. The DNA reads TGCGCCAGCTCGGGGACTAGCGCCCTCACAGATACGCAGTATTTT. Its translation reads: CASSGTSALTDTQYF.